These T cell receptor beta chains were read from a single sample in a study of T cell responses to AZD1222 COVID-19 vaccine. Produced via immunoSEQ multiplex PCR; TCRdb's table is partial and in-frame only. The top ten hold roughly 29% of the sample, which has about 40,000 clones, approximately 85% seen once. The material was peripheral blood, obtained 28 days after the second dose of the MenACWY control vaccine. The receptors stem from an adult who received the MenACWY meningococcal vaccine as a control. Both conserved end residues are part of each CDR3. The D gene is left open where the match is weak. Some rows mark clone size as missing; the rest say once, few, many or name a class of expanded clone.

NA	NA	TRBV9	TRBJ2-1	CASSVSGISYNEQFF	TGTGCCAGCAGCGTATCGGGAATCTCCTACAATGAGCAGTTCTTC
NA	NA	TRBV3-1/TRBV3-2	TRBJ2-1	CASSHLLENNEQFF	TGTGCCAGCAGCCACCTTCTAGAAAACAATGAGCAGTTCTTC
few	TRBD1	TRBV28	TRBJ1-5	CATRLHGQGRQPQHF	TGTGCCACCCGTCTCCATGGACAGGGGAGGCAGCCCCAGCATTTT
NA	TRBD2	TRBV6-4	TRBJ2-2	CASSVSSGSTGELFF	TGTGCCAGCAGTGTGTCTAGCGGGAGCACCGGGGAGCTGTTTTTT
NA	TRBD2	TRBV6-7	TRBJ2-7	CASRSGRLGYNEQYF	TGTGCCAGCAGAAGCGGGAGGCTTGGATATAACGAGCAGTACTTC
NA	TRBD2	TRBV2	TRBJ2-7	CARRLSGSYEQYF	TGTGCCAGACGACTTAGCGGGAGCTACGAGCAGTACTTC
NA	NA	TRBV2	TRBJ2-7	CASRRTDLYEQYF	TGTGCCAGCAGAAGGACAGATCTCTACGAGCAGTACTTC
NA	NA	TRBV28	TRBJ1-2	CASSLDWNNYGYTF	TGTGCCAGCAGTTTAGACTGGAATAACTATGGCTACACCTTC
once	NA	TRBV21-1	TRBJ2-3	CASSKDEGEVPPGPDTQYF	TGTGCCAGCAGCAAAGACGAAGGGGAAGTCCCCCCCGGCCCAGATACGCAGTATTTT
NA	NA	TRBV18	TRBJ1-2	CASSPPSRRDGYTF	TGTGCCAGCTCACCACCGTCCAGGAGGGATGGCTACACCTTC
NA	NA	TRBV5-1	TRBJ2-2	CASRARAASNTGELFF	TGCGCCAGCAGAGCTAGGGCGGCATCGAACACCGGGGAGCTGTTTTTT
NA	NA	TRBV7-6	TRBJ2-1	CASSLAATFSYNEQFF	TGTGCCAGCAGCTTAGCCGCTACTTTCTCCTACAATGAGCAGTTCTTC
NA	NA	TRBV5-4	TRBJ2-7	CASSLGQGAYEQYF	TGTGCCAGCAGCCTAGGACAAGGGGCCTACGAGCAGTACTTC
NA	NA	TRBV5-1	TRBJ1-4	CASTDGLNEKLFF	TGCGCCAGCACCGATGGGCTAAATGAAAAACTGTTTTTT
NA	NA	TRBV3-1/TRBV3-2	TRBJ2-5	CASSQDPGRGETQYF	TGTGCCAGCAGCCAAGACCCCGGTCGAGGTGAGACCCAGTACTTC
few	NA	TRBV7-2	TRBJ2-7	CASSHPGLFYEQYF	TGTGCCAGCAGCCACCCGGGTCTTTTCTACGAGCAGTACTTC
once	TRBD1	TRBV2	TRBJ2-7	CATGGTGGYEQYF	TGTGCCACCGGTGGGACAGGGGGCTACGAGCAGTACTTC
NA	TRBD1	TRBV6-5	TRBJ2-2	CASSYDRANTGELFF	TGTGCCAGCAGTTACGACAGGGCGAACACCGGGGAGCTGTTTTTT
NA	TRBD1	TRBV19	TRBJ2-2	CASSRQGSSTGELFF	TGTGCCAGTAGCAGACAGGGGTCCTCCACCGGGGAGCTGTTTTTT
NA	TRBD1	TRBV18	TRBJ2-7	CASSPDRTSEQYF	TGTGCCAGCTCACCGGACAGGACCTCCGAGCAGTACTTC
NA	TRBD1	TRBV5-8	TRBJ1-5	CASSSRTGGNQPQHF	TGTGCCAGCAGCTCGAGGACAGGGGGCAATCAGCCCCAGCATTTT
NA	NA	TRBV19	TRBJ2-6	CASSWLSGANVLTF	TGTGCCAGTAGCTGGTTGTCTGGGGCCAACGTCCTGACTTTC
NA	NA	TRBV28	TRBJ2-5	CASNRWETQYF	TGTGCCAGCAACCGGTGGGAGACCCAGTACTTC